This T cell receptor beta chain was recorded in a study of early T cells in non-severe SARS-CoV-2 infection. On the study more broadly: Unsorted whole-blood RNA was sequenced in bulk, leaving chains unpaired.

This clonotype was recorded at least ten times. Its antigen is unidentified. V gave up 6 bases and J gave up 6 bases, with 18 bases separating them. The CDR3 runs 15 residues. Individual cDNA molecules carried attached unique molecular identifiers. One entry per CDR3 protein results from TCRdb running MiXCR on the 5' RACE reads. Here the sample spans fewer than 85,000 distinct CDR3 sequences, about 13% being singletons. Findings of the study overall: The VDJdb matching leaned toward anti-spike CD8 responses and overlooked private and CD4 specificities.

The sequenced sample consisted of whole blood. The clonotype comes from an adult who was a healthcare worker with PCR-confirmed SARS-CoV-2 infection or an uninfected control (not recorded which). The rearrangement joins TRBV12-3 or TRBV12-4 to TRBJ1-5; D is possibly TRBD1 (5 bases). As DNA, the CDR3 is TGTGCCAGCAGCCCTGCTCGTGAGGGGAGTCAGCCCCAGCATTTT. Protein: CASSPAREGSQPQHF.